What follows are 2 T cell receptor beta chains derived from one specimen sequenced in a study of vaccination and CD4 T cells after COVID-19. Using its own MiXCR run on the PCR reads, TCRdb lists one record per CDR3 protein. The sample includes 15,000 to 20,000 distinct CDR3 sequences, less than 65% of them seen just once. The input for sequencing was CD4+ T cells from blood, taken after SARS-CoV-2 vaccination. The origin of the receptors is a human donor who had recovered from COVID-19.

The chain links TRBV27 to TRBJ2-7, with 7 bases fitting TRBD1. The germline V gene encodes CDR1 MNHEY and CDR2 SMNVEV (reference sequence). The V segment lost 0 bases and the J segment 1 base; nucleotides outside the gene matches: 6. There are 16 residues in the CDR3. CDR3 coding DNA: TGTGCCAGCAGTTTATCCGGGACAGTAGATTCCTACGAGCAGTACTTC. Encoded protein: CASSLSGTVDSYEQYF.

Comment on this clonotype: One junction end disagrees with the germline gene, perhaps due to a read error. CDR3 protein: CGSSEGGLGETQYF. CDR3 nucleotide sequence: TGTGGCAGCAGCGAGGGGGGGCTTGGGGAGACCCAGTACTTC. J is TRBJ2-5 and V is TRBV28; tentatively, D is TRBD2 (7 bases). The CDR3 length is 14 residues. Per the germline V gene, CDR1 is MDHEN and CDR2 is SYDVKM.